This TCR beta chain was captured by sequencing in a study of cytomegalovirus exposure and HLA in healthy donors. PCR used 60 Vbeta primers and 13 Jbeta primers. Produced via immunoSEQ multiplex PCR; TCRdb's table is partial and in-frame only. The sample contains 150,000 to 200,000 clones, 77% of which appear only once. The V end lost 7 bases, the J end lost 0 bases, and 17 bases lay between the germline ends. Looked up from germline, CDR1 is SQVTM and CDR2 is ANQGSEA. This CDR3 spans 15 amino acids. The V and J genes are TRBV29-1 and TRBJ2-3, with TRBD1 as a possible D gene (6 bases). The sequenced sample was PBMCs. This sequence originates from a woman aged 25 to 39 in good health and CMV-seronegative. The CDR3 DNA sequence: TGCAGCGCTCCTACGGACAGTCCTAGCACAGATACGCAGTATTTT. It is translated as CSAPTDSPSTDTQYF.